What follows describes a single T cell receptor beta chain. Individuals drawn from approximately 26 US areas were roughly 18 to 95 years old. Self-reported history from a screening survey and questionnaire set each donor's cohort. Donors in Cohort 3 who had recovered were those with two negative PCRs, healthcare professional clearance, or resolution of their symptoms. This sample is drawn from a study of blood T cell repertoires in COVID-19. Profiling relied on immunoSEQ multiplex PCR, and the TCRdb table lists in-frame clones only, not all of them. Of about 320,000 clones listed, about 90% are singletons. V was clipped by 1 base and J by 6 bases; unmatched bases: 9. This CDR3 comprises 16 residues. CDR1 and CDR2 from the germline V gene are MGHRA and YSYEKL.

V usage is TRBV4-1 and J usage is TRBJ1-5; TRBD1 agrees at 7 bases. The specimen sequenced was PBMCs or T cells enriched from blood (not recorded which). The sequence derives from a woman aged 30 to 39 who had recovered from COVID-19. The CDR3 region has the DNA TGCGCCAGCAGCCAAGCCCCGACAGGGTTGAGTCAGCCCCAGCATTTT. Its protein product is CASSQAPTGLSQPQHF.